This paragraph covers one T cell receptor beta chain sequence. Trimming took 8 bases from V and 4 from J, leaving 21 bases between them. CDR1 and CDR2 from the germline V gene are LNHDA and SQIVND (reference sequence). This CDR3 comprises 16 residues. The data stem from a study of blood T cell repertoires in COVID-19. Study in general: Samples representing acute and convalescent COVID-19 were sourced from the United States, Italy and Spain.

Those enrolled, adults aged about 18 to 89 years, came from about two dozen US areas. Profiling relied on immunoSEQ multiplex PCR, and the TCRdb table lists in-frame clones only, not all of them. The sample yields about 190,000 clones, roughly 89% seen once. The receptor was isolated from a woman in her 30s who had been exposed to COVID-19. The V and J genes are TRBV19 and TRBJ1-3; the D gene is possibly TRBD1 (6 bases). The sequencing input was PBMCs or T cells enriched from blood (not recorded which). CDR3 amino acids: CASHSILQGTGNTIYF. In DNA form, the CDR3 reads TGTGCCAGTCATAGTATCTTGCAGGGGACGGGAAACACCATATATTTT.